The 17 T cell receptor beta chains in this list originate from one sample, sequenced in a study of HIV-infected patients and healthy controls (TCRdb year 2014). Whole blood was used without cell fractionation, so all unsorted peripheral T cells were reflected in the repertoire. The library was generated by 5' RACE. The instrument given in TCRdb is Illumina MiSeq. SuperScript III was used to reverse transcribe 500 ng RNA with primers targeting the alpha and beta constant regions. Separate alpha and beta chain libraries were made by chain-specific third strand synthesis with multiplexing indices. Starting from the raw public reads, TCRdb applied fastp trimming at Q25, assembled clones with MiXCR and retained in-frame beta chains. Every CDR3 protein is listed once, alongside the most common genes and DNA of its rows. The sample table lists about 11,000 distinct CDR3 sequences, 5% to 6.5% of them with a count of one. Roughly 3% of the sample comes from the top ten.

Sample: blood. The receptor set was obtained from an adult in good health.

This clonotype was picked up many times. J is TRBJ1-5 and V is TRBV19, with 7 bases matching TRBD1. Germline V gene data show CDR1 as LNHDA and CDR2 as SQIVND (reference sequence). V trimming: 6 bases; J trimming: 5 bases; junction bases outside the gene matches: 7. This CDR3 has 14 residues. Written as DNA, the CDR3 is TGTGCCAGTAGGGATTACAGGGGCCATCAGCCCCAGCATTTT. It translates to CASRDYRGHQPQHF.

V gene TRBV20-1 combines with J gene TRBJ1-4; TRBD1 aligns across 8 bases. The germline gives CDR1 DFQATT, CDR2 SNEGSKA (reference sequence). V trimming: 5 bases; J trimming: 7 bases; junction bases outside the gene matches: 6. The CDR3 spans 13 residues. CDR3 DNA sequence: TGCAGTGCTGGGGGACAGGCAGGTGAAAAACTGTTTTTT. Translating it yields CSAGGQAGEKLFF.

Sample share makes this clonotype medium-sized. The CDR3 spells CASSSDPGHGRNEQFF. The CDR3 nucleotides are TGTGCCAGCAGCTCAGACCCGGGACACGGTAGGAATGAGCAGTTCTTC. The rearrangement links TRBV7-9 to TRBJ2-1, with D possibly being TRBD1 (6 bases). Trimming took off 4 bases at V and 7 bases at J, with 20 bases between the two ends. Looked up from germline, CDR1 is SEHNR and CDR2 is FQNEAQ (reference sequence). The CDR3 has 16 residues. Combining the CDR3 with reference TRBV7-9 and TRBJ2-1 gives the whole variable domain DTGVSQNPRHKITKRGQNVTFRCDPISEHNRLYWYRQTLGQGPEFLTYFQNEAQLEKSRLLSDRFSAERPKGSFSTLEIQRTEQGDSAMYLCASSSDPGHGRNEQFFGPGTRLTVL.

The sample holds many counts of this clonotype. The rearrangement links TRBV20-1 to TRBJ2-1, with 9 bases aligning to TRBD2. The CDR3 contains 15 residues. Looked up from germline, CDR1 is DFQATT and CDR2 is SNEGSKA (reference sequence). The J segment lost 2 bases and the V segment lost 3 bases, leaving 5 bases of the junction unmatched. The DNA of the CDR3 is TGCAGTGCTAGTTCTGAGCGGGGGGCCTACAATGAGCAGTTCTTC. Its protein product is CSASSERGAYNEQFF.

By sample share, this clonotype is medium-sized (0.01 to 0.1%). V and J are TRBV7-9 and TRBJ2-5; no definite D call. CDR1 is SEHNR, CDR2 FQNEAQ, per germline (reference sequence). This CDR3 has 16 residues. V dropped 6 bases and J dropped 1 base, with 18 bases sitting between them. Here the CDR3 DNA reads TGTGCCAGCAGACCCGATGGCCTAGGTATCCAAGAGACCCAGTACTTC. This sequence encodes CASRPDGLGIQETQYF.

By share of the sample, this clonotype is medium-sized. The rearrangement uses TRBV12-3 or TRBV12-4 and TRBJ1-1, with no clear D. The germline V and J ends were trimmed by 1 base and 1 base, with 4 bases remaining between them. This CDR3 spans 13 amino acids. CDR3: CASSLVENTEAFF. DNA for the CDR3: TGTGCCAGCAGTTTAGTAGAGAACACTGAAGCTTTCTTT.

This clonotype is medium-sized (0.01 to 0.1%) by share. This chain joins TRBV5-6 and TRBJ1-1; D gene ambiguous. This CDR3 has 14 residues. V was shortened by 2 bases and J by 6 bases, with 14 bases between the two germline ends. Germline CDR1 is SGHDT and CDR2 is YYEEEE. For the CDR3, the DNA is TGTGCCAGCAGCTTAGGAGCGAACATCCCTGAAGCTTTCTTT. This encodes CASSLGANIPEAFF.

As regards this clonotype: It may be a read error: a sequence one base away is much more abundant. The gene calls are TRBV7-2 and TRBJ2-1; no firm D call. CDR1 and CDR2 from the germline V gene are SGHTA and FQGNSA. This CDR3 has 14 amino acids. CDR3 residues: CASSQGASSNEKFF. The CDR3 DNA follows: TGTGCCAGCAGCCAAGGCGCTTCCTCCAATGAGAAGTTCTTC.

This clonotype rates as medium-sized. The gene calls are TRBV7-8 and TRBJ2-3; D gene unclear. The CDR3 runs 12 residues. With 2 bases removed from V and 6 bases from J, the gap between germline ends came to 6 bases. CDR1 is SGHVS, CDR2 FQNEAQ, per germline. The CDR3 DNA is TGTGCCAGCAGCTTATTGCATGATACGCAGTATTTT. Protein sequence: CASSLLHDTQYF. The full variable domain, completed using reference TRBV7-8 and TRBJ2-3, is GAGVSQSPRYKVAKRGQDVALRCDPISGHVSLFWYQQALGQGPEFLTYFQNEAQLDKSGLPSDRFFAERPEGSVSTLKIQRTQQEDSAVYLCASSLLHDTQYFGPGTRLTVL.

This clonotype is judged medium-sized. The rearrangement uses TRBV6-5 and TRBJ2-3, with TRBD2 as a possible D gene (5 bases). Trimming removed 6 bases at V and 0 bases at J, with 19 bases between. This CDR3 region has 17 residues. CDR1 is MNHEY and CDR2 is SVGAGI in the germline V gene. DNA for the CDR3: TGTGCCAGCAGCACGAGGCCTCCGACTACTAGCACAGATACGCAGTATTTT. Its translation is CASSTRPPTTSTDTQYF.

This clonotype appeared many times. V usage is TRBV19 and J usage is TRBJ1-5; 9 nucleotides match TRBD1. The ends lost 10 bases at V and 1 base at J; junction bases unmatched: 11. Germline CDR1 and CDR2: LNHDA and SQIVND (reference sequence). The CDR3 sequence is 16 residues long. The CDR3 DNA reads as TGTGCCATAACCACCGGGACAGGGACGAGCAATCAGCCCCAGCATTTT. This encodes CAITTGTGTSNQPQHF.

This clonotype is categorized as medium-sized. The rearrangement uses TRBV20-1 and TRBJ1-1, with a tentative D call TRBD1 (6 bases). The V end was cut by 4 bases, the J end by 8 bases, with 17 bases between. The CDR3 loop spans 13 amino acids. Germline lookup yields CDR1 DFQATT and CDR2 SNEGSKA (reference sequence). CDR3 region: CSATSRGPTEAFF. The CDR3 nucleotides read TGCAGTGCTACGAGCCGGGGGCCGACCGAAGCTTTCTTT.

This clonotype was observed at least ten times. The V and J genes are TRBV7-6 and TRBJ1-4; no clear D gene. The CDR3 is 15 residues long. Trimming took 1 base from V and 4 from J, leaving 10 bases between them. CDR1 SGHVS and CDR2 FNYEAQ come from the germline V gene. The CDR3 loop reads CASSLEVAFNEKLFF. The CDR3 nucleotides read TGTGCCAGCAGCTTAGAGGTAGCCTTTAATGAAAAACTGTTTTTT.

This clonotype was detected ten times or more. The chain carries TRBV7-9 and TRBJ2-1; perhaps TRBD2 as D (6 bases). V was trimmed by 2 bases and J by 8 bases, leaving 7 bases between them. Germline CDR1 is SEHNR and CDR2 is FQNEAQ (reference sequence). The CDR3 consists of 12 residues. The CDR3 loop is CASSLSGHEQFF. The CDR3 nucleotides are TGTGCCAGCAGCTTAAGCGGGCATGAGCAGTTCTTC.

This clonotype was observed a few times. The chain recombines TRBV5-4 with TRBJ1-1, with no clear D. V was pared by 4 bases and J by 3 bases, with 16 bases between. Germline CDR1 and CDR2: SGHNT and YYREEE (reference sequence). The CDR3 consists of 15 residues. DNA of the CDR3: TGTGCCAGCAGCCCCCGGCCCCGTGGTGACACTGAAGCTTTCTTT. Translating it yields CASSPRPRGDTEAFF.

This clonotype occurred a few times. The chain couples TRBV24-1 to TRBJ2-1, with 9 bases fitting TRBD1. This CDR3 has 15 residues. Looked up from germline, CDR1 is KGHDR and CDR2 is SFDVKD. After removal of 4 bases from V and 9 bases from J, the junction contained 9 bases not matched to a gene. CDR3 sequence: CATSDAGTGTGEQFF. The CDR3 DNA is TGTGCCACCAGTGACGCCGGGACAGGGACGGGTGAGCAGTTCTTC.

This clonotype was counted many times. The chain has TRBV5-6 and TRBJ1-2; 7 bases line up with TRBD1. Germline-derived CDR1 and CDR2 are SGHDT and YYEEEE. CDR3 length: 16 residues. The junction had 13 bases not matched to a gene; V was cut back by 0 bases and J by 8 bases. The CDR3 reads CASSLAGQVYVGGYTF. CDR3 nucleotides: TGTGCCAGCAGCTTGGCTGGACAGGTGTACGTTGGGGGCTACACCTTC.